The clone carrying this TCR beta chain was seen more than once but under ten times. Profiling relied on immunoSEQ multiplex PCR, and the TCRdb table lists in-frame clones only, not all of them. The table has under 15,000 clones, approximately 90% seen once; the top ten hold about 15%. CDR3 length: 11 residues. Germline V lookup: CDR1 MGHDK, CDR2 SYGVNS. Trimming shortened V by 6 bases and J by 11 bases, and 13 bases separated the two germline ends. The data were taken from a study of T cell changes during pregnancy in multiple sclerosis. The V call is TRBV25-1, the J call TRBJ1-1; possibly TRBD1 for D (6 bases). The receptor was derived from a female donor in good health, enrolled as a control in a pregnancy study. Here the sequenced sample was CD8+ T cells from peripheral blood mononuclear cells, taken in the second trimester of pregnancy. CDR3 bases: TGTGCCAGCAGCAAGGGGGGGGAGGCTTTCTTT. Its translation is CASSKGGEAFF. The complete variable domain, with remaining parts taken from reference TRBV25-1 and TRBJ1-1, reads EADIYQTPRYLVIGTGKKITLECSQTMGHDKMYWYQQDPGMELHLIHYSYGVNSTEKGDLSSESTVSRIRTEHFPLTLESARPSHTSQYLCASSKGGEAFFGQGTRLTVV.